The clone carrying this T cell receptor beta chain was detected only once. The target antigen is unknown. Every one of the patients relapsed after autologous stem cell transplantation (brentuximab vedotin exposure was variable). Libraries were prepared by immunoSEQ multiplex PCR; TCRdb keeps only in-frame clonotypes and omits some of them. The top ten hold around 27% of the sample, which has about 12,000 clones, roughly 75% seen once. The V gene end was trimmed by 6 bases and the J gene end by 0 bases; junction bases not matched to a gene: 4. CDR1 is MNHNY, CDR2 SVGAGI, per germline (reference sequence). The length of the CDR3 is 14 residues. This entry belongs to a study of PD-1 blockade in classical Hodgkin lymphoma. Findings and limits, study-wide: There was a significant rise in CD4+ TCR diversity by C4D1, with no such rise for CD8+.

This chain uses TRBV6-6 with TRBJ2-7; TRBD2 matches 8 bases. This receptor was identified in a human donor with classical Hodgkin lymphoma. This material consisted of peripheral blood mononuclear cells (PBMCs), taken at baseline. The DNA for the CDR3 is TGTGCCAGCAGGATTAGCGGGATCTCCTACGAGCAGTACTTC. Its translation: CASRISGISYEQYF.